This is a list of T cell receptor beta chains from one sample in a study of T-cell reconstitution after alpha-beta-depleted transplantation in children. One entry per CDR3 protein, called by TCRdb with MiXCR from the PCR reads. The sample includes around 240,000 distinct CDR3 sequences, less than 9% of them seen just once. The sample in question was PBMCs, mostly from graft donor cells, obtained 180 days after TCRalphabeta/CD19-depleted stem cell transplant. These receptors were obtained from a male patient younger than 18 who had a stem cell transplant for acute lymphoblastic leukemia, so the T cells may come from the graft donor. The CDR3 runs from the conserved cysteine through the conserved F or W. The D gene is left open where the match is weak. Rows give clone size only sometimes, using once, few, many, or a class for an expanded clone.

>many|NA|TRBJ1-1|TRBV5-6
TGTGCCAGCAGTCCCCAGGGGAGGTACACTGAAGCTTTCTTT
CASSPQGRYTEAFF
>many|NA|TRBJ2-5|TRBV5-8
TGTGCCAGCAGCCCTCTTCAGGGGGGGGGGGAGACCCAGTACTTC
CASSPLQGGGETQYF
>many|NA|TRBJ2-1|TRBV28
TGTGCCAGCAGTTTACCGATGGGGGCCTACAATGAGCAGTTCTTC
CASSLPMGAYNEQFF
>many|TRBD2|TRBJ2-2|TRBV12-3/TRBV12-4
TGTGCCAGCAGTTTCTTGGGACTACAAAGGACCGGGGAGCTGTTTTTT
CASSFLGLQRTGELFF
>many|TRBD1|TRBJ1-5|TRBV12-3/TRBV12-4
TGTGCCAGCAACCGGGGACAGCGCAATCAGCCCCAGCATTTT
CASNRGQRNQPQHF
>many|NA|TRBJ1-2|TRBV5-1
TGCGCCAGCAGCTTTGGGGGTGCCGACCCCAACTATGGCTACACCTTC
CASSFGGADPNYGYTF
>many|NA|TRBJ2-7|TRBV7-2
TGTGCCAGCTCCACGGGACAAACCTACGAGCAGTACTTC
CASSTGQTYEQYF
>many|NA|TRBJ2-7|TRBV6-5
TGTGCCAGCAGTTACCGCGAAGAGGGACCTTACGAGCAGTACTTC
CASSYREEGPYEQYF
>many|TRBD1|TRBJ2-3|TRBV11-2
TGTGCCAGCAGCTTGTCCCAACAGGGGGGAGGGCAGTATTTT
CASSLSQQGGGQYF
>many|TRBD2|TRBJ2-1|TRBV24-1
TGTGCCACCAGTGTTGATAGCGGGAGCTCCTACAATGAGCAGTTCTTC
CATSVDSGSSYNEQFF
>many|NA|TRBJ1-2|TRBV9
TGTGCCAGCAGCGTAACGGACTATGGCTACACCTTC
CASSVTDYGYTF
>many|NA|TRBJ1-5|TRBV5-1
TGCGCCAGCAGCTTGGACGGGAGCAATCAGCCCCAGCATTTT
CASSLDGSNQPQHF
>many|TRBD1|TRBJ1-1|TRBV12-5
TGTGCTAGTGGTCCCCGACAGGGCAACACTGAAGCTTTCTTT
CASGPRQGNTEAFF
>NA|NA|TRBJ1-2|TRBV10-3
TGTGCCATCAGTGAGGTCCCAGGGCACTATGGCTACACCTTC
CAISEVPGHYGYTF
>NA|TRBD2|TRBJ2-1|TRBV20-1
TGCAGTGGTAGGGGACTAGCGGGAGCTGATGAGCAGTTCTTC
CSGRGLAGADEQFF
>many|NA|TRBJ2-5|TRBV20-1
TGCAGTGTCTACCTAGAGACCCAGTACTTC
CSVYLETQYF
>few|NA|TRBJ1-5|TRBV15
TGTGCCACCAGCAGAGATCTGGCGGGGAGCAATCAGCCCCAGCATTTT
CATSRDLAGSNQPQHF
>many|NA|TRBJ2-5|TRBV20-1
TGCAGTGCTGGCTTTGGAGAGACCCAGTACTTC
CSAGFGETQYF
>many|NA|TRBJ2-3|TRBV27
TGTGCCAGCAGTTTATCGCGGGCAGATACGCAGTATTTT
CASSLSRADTQYF
>many|NA|TRBJ2-2|TRBV28
TGTGCCAGCAGTTTTATCAGGGTGAACACCGGGGAGCTGTTTTTT
CASSFIRVNTGELFF
>many|NA|TRBJ2-6|TRBV12-5
TGTGCTAGTGGTCCCTCCAGCCCGGGGGCCAACGTCCTGACTTTC
CASGPSSPGANVLTF
>many|NA|TRBJ2-3|TRBV12-3/TRBV12-4
TGTGCCAGCAGCGGTCCGGGGACAGATACGCAGTATTTT
CASSGPGTDTQYF
>many|NA|TRBJ1-5|TRBV4-1
TGCGCCAGCAGCCCACTTGGGGGACGCAATCAGCCCCAGCATTTT
CASSPLGGRNQPQHF